Each of the 13 T cell receptor beta chains below was sequenced from the same sample in a study of cytomegalovirus exposure and HLA in healthy donors. 13 Jbeta primers and 60 Vbeta primers were used for the PCR. Clones were read by immunoSEQ multiplex PCR, and TCRdb kept only the in-frame ones, dropping some. Of 160,000 or so clones listed, around 77% were seen once; the top ten hold over 1.3%. Sequencing used PBMCs. These TCRs come from a man aged 55 to 69 in good health and CMV-seronegative.

This chain connects TRBV28 to TRBJ2-1; 9 bases line up with TRBD1. The CDR3 has 14 residues. Germline lookup yields CDR1 MDHEN and CDR2 SYDVKM. The J segment lost 8 bases and the V segment lost 4 bases, leaving 6 bases of the junction unmatched. The CDR3 nucleotides read TGTGCCAGCAGTTCGGGACAGGGTACCCATGAGCAGTTCTTC. Amino acids: CASSSGQGTHEQFF.

A remark on this clone: The same CDR3 is also encoded by other DNA sequences in this sample. The V and J genes are TRBV7-2 and TRBJ2-5, with D tentatively TRBD2 (7 bases). Trimming stripped 1 base from V and 2 bases from J, with 8 bases between. The V gene's germline CDR1 is SGHTA and CDR2 FQGNSA. The CDR3 contains 14 residues. CDR3 nucleotides: TGTGCCAGCAGCTTAGAGGGGGGGCAAGAGACCCAGTACTTC. This translates into CASSLEGGQETQYF.

This rearrangement joins TRBV4-2 to TRBJ2-7; TRBD2 aligns across 10 bases. The germline CDR1 and CDR2 sequences are LGHNA and YNFKEQ. V lost 2 bases and J lost 3; bases outside the gene matches: 4. This CDR3 region has 15 residues. The CDR3: CASSQQRGGGYEQYF. The CDR3 coding sequence is TGTGCCAGCAGCCAACAGCGGGGGGGCGGCTACGAGCAGTACTTC.

V is TRBV7-2 and J is TRBJ2-2, with TRBD2 identical over 9 bases. The CDR3 is 16 residues long. With 6 bases clipped from V and 6 bases from J, the junction kept 11 bases outside the gene matches. Per germline, CDR1 SGHTA and CDR2 FQGNSA. CDR3: CASRGMGGRGAGELFF. In DNA form, the CDR3 reads TGTGCCAGCAGGGGAATGGGCGGGAGGGGGGCCGGGGAGCTGTTTTTT. The full variable domain, with the rest looked up from reference TRBV7-2 and TRBJ2-2, is GAGVSQSPSNKVTEKGKDVELRCDPISGHTALYWYRQSLGQGLEFLIYFQGNSAPDKSGLPSDRFSAERTGGSVSTLTIQRTQQEDSAVYLCASRGMGGRGAGELFFGEGSRLTVL.

The chain combines TRBV27 with TRBJ2-2; D is perhaps TRBD1 (6 bases). Germline V gene lookup returns CDR1 MNHEY and CDR2 SMNVEV (reference sequence). V lost 4 bases to trimming and J lost 4 bases, with 16 bases between them. The CDR3 sequence is 16 residues long. In DNA, the CDR3 is TGTGCCAGCAGTTCCCCGTACAGGGATGGCACCGGGGAGCTGTTTTTT. Encoded protein: CASSSPYRDGTGELFF.

The chain joins TRBV5-4 to TRBJ1-3; TRBD1 matches at 9 bases. Germline CDR1 and CDR2: SGHNT and YYREEE (reference sequence). The length of the CDR3 is 18 residues. The ends lost 1 base at V and 4 bases at J; junction bases unmatched: 12. CDR3 loop: CASSLSLGGQGSGNTIYF. The CDR3 DNA reads TGTGCCAGCAGCTTGTCATTAGGAGGACAGGGGTCCGGAAACACCATATATTTT.

This clone was counted between two and nine times. The gene calls are TRBV27 and TRBJ2-6; TRBD2 might be the D (6 bases). The CDR3 loop spans 17 amino acids. Germline V lookup: CDR1 MNHEY, CDR2 SMNVEV (reference sequence). The germline V and J ends were trimmed by 1 base and 0 bases, with 10 bases remaining between them. Here the CDR3 DNA reads TGTGCCAGCAGTTTATTTATGGGGGGCTCTGGGGCCAACGTCCTGACTTTC. This gives the protein CASSLFMGGSGANVLTF.

In this sample, this clone turned up once. V usage is TRBV7-2 and J usage is TRBJ2-3; 9 bases align to TRBD1. The CDR3 runs 16 residues. The ends lost 5 bases at V and 3 bases at J; junction bases unmatched: 9. Germline V gives CDR1 SGHTA, CDR2 FQGNSA. The CDR3 nucleotides are TGTGCCAGCAGCCCAAACCCAGGACAGGGGACAGATACGCAGTATTTT. It codes for CASSPNPGQGTDTQYF.

V gene TRBV5-1 combines with J gene TRBJ2-7, with 10 bases lining up with TRBD2. J lost 4 bases, V lost 2 bases, and 3 bases had no gene match. The CDR3 extends over 14 amino acids. In germline, CDR1 is SGHRS, CDR2 YFSETQ. Here the CDR3 reads CASSFSGGSYEQYF. The CDR3 DNA sequence: TGCGCCAGCAGCTTTAGCGGGGGGTCGTACGAGCAGTACTTC.

The CDR3 nucleotides read TGTGCCAGCAGTTACTCTGACAGATTGAACACTGAAGCTTTCTTT. Translating it yields CASSYSDRLNTEAFF. The gene calls are TRBV6-5 and TRBJ1-1; D perhaps matches TRBD1 (5 bases). Per the germline V gene, CDR1 is MNHEY and CDR2 is SVGAGI. The CDR3 has 15 residues. V was pared by 0 bases and J by 0 bases, with 8 bases between.

This chain connects TRBV5-5 to TRBJ1-4; TRBD1 agrees at 8 bases. The germline gives CDR1 SGHKS, CDR2 YYEKEE (reference sequence). V lost 0 bases to trimming and J lost 7 bases; unmatched junction nucleotides: 8. This CDR3 has 16 residues. CDR3 nucleotide sequence: TGTGCCAGCAGCTTGGATTTTGGACAGGGAAGTGAAAAACTGTTTTTT. It is translated as CASSLDFGQGSEKLFF. The whole variable domain, remainder taken from reference TRBV5-5 and TRBJ1-4, is DAGVTQSPTHLIKTRGQQVTLRCSPISGHKSVSWYQQVLGQGPQFIFQYYEKEERGRGNFPDRFSARQFPNYSSELNVNALLLGDSALYLCASSLDFGQGSEKLFFGSGTQLSVL.

In nucleotides, the CDR3 is TGTGCCAGCAGTGAACACAGGGGCTCCTACGAGCAGTACTTC. Amino acid sequence: CASSEHRGSYEQYF. The rearrangement joins TRBV25-1 to TRBJ2-7; 7 nucleotides match TRBD1. The CDR3 is 14 amino acids. Germline trimming cut 2 bases from V and 0 bases from J; bases unmatched to any gene: 1. Germline V CDR1 and CDR2: MGHDK, SYGVNS.

The chain carries TRBV10-3 and TRBJ2-7; D is perhaps TRBD2 (7 bases). Trimming took off 4 bases at V and 2 bases at J, with 15 bases between the two ends. The CDR3 loop spans 15 amino acids. The germline V gene has CDR1 ENHRY and CDR2 SYGVKD. DNA of the CDR3: TGTGCCATCAGTGGGGGGGGCAGGGGAGCCTACGAGCAGTACTTC. Translating it yields CAISGGGRGAYEQYF.